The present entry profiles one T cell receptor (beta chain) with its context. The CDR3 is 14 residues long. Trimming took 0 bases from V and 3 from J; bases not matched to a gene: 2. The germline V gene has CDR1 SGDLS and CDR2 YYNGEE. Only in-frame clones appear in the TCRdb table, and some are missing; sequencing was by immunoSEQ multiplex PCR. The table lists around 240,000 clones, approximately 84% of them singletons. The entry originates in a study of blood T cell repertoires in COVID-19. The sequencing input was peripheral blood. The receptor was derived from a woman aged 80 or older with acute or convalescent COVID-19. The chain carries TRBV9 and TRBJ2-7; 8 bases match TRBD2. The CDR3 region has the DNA TGTGCCAGCAGCGTAGCTACTAGCGGCTACGAGCAGTACTTC. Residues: CASSVATSGYEQYF.